Sequencing of this T cell receptor beta chain was carried out in a study of blood T cell repertoires in COVID-19. At the level of the study: T cells, B-cell-depleted T cells, or PBMCs provided the cDNA or gDNA that served as material.

CDR1 is SGHRS and CDR2 is YFSETQ in the germline V gene. Trimming left V 0 bases short and J 6 bases short, with 16 bases between. The CDR3 sequence is 15 residues long. Repertoires were generated with immunoSEQ multiplex PCR, while TCRdb's copy carries only in-frame clones and drops some. The sample yields about 33,000 clones, about nine tenths seen once. The V and J genes are TRBV5-1 and TRBJ2-7; D may be TRBD1 (6 bases). The TCR comes from a man aged 55 to 70 with acute or convalescent COVID-19. Sequencing was carried out using peripheral blood. CDR3 coding DNA: TGCGCCAGCAGCTTGGTTGCAGGGGATGGGGTCGAGCAGTACTTC. Translated: CASSLVAGDGVEQYF.